A selection of T cell receptor beta chains follows, all from one sample in a study of CD8 T cells in Susac syndrome. TCRdb re-analysed the immunoSEQ multiplex PCR reads in MiXCR, keeping a single row per CDR3 protein. This sample carries 95,000 to 150,000 distinct CDR3 sequences, 90% to 95% of them seen once, and the ten largest clones take about 0.2%. Material for sequencing was CD8+ T cells from PBMCs. The receptors come from a human donor with Susac syndrome. Both conserved end residues are part of each CDR3. D genes are given only for firm matches. Clone size is stated in some rows and not others, as once, few, many or a class when expanded.

CDR3aa	CDR3nt	abundance	j_gene	v_gene	d_gene
CASSGQGLLAAYNEQFF	TGTGCCAGCAGCGGGCAGGGTCTTCTAGCGGCATACAATGAGCAGTTCTTC	-	TRBJ2-1	TRBV9	TRBD2
CASSEGVIGYGYTF	TGTGCCAGCAGTGAAGGGGTGATAGGCTATGGCTACACCTTC	-	TRBJ1-2	TRBV6-1	-
CASTVDYEQYF	TGTGCCAGCACCGTGGACTACGAGCAGTACTTC	-	TRBJ2-7	TRBV7-9	-
CSAPEAQSSYNEQFF	TGCAGCGCCCCCGAAGCGCAGAGCTCCTACAATGAGCAGTTCTTC	-	TRBJ2-1	TRBV29-1	-
CASRYGGSGNTIYF	TGTGCCAGCAGATATGGCGGGTCTGGAAACACCATATATTTT	-	TRBJ1-3	TRBV7-9	-
CASMRDTSGGNQPQHF	TGTGCCAGCATGCGGGACACTTCTGGAGGCAATCAGCCCCAGCATTTT	-	TRBJ1-5	TRBV6-1	-
CASSLPGVLTNTEAFF	TGTGCCAGCAGCCTCCCCGGGGTACTGACGAACACTGAAGCTTTCTTT	-	TRBJ1-1	TRBV12-3/TRBV12-4	-
CASSQDRIGGAYEQYF	TGCGCCAGCAGCCAAGATAGGATTGGAGGGGCCTACGAGCAGTACTTC	-	TRBJ2-7	TRBV4-1	-
CSVEDEQGIYNEQFF	TGCAGCGTTGAAGATGAACAGGGGATCTACAATGAGCAGTTCTTC	-	TRBJ2-1	TRBV29-1	TRBD1
CAWSWYSTSDTEAFF	TGTGCCTGGAGTTGGTACTCTACTTCGGACACTGAAGCTTTCTTT	once	TRBJ1-1	TRBV30	-
CASSALRGGTDTQYF	TGTGCCAGCAGCGCGTTGAGGGGAGGCACAGATACGCAGTATTTT	-	TRBJ2-3	TRBV7-9	-
CAWTGTGLTGELFF	TGTGCCTGGACAGGGACAGGACTCACCGGGGAGCTGTTTTTT	-	TRBJ2-2	TRBV30	TRBD1
CASRDSGANVLTF	TGTGCCAGTAGGGACTCTGGGGCCAACGTCCTGACTTTC	-	TRBJ2-6	TRBV19	-
CASSLALNTEAFF	TGCGCCAGCAGCTTGGCCCTGAACACTGAAGCTTTCTTT	-	TRBJ1-1	TRBV5-1	-
CSARDPEGASSYEQYF	TGCAGTGCTAGAGATCCTGAAGGGGCGAGCTCCTACGAGCAGTACTTC	-	TRBJ2-7	TRBV20-1	-
CSARGRRENNEQFF	TGCAGTGCTAGAGGGCGGCGGGAGAACAATGAGCAGTTCTTC	-	TRBJ2-1	TRBV20-1	TRBD2
CSVEVQVTLGYTF	TGCAGCGTTGAGGTTCAGGTGACGTTGGGCTACACCTTC	-	TRBJ1-2	TRBV29-1	-
CASSPSWGTKIEAFF	TGTGCCAGCAGCCCGAGTTGGGGGACGAAAATTGAAGCTTTCTTT	-	TRBJ1-1	TRBV7-9	-
CSARDGLELPTQYF	TGCAGTGCTAGGGATGGACTGGAACTCCCGACCCAGTACTTC	-	TRBJ2-5	TRBV20-1	-
CASSPGGAGPNEQFF	TGTGCCAGCAGCCCGGGGGGAGCGGGCCCCAATGAGCAGTTCTTC	once	TRBJ2-1	TRBV6-4	TRBD2
CSTGTTEGFGSYGYTF	TGCAGCACCGGGACGACGGAGGGGTTTGGGAGCTATGGCTACACCTTC	-	TRBJ1-2	TRBV29-1	-
CASSDRIYGYTF	TGTGCCAGCAGCGACAGAATCTATGGCTACACCTTC	-	TRBJ1-2	TRBV7-9	-
CASLRTNTEAFF	TGTGCCAGCCTGAGGACAAACACTGAAGCTTTCTTT	-	TRBJ1-1	TRBV6-6	-
CASRQQNTGELFF	TGTGCCAGCAGACAACAGAACACCGGGGAGCTGTTTTTT	-	TRBJ2-2	TRBV3-1	-
CASSWSRVDGYTF	TGTGCCAGCAGTTGGTCCAGGGTCGATGGCTACACCTTC	-	TRBJ1-2	TRBV12-3/TRBV12-4	-
CASSSARWNTEAFF	TGTGCCAGCAGCTCCGCCCGGTGGAACACTGAAGCTTTCTTT	-	TRBJ1-1	TRBV7-9	-
CASSESQNNEQFF	TGTGCCAGCAGTGAGAGCCAGAACAATGAGCAGTTCTTC	once	TRBJ2-1	TRBV6-4	-
CASSQEPGTANYGYTF	TGCGCCAGCAGCCAAGAACCGGGGACGGCTAACTATGGCTACACCTTC	-	TRBJ1-2	TRBV4-3	-
CASSYSIRSGLQPLEQFF	TGTGCCAGCAGTTACTCGATTAGGTCGGGACTCCAGCCCCTTGAGCAGTTCTTC	-	TRBJ2-1	TRBV6-2/TRBV6-3	-